The 3 T cell receptor beta chains reported below all come from one sample, sequenced in a study of OX40 agonist ivuxolimab in advanced cancers. Libraries were built with the immunoSEQ multiplex PCR assay. TCRdb re-hosts the immuneACCESS table, in-frame sequences only. Its copies lack some clones; in the studies checked, an unresolved V gene accounts for under half of them, and the cause for the rest is not known. The sample includes about 72,000 clones, with roughly 89% observed a single time. Over 10% of the sample belongs to the ten largest clones. The specimen was CD4+ or CD8+ T cells sorted from blood, collected in a trial of the OX40 agonist ivuxolimab. Every receptor here comes from an adult with an advanced solid tumor such as melanoma, head and neck, liver or kidney cancer.

This clone was picked up one time. CDR3 loop: CSGKGASTDTQYF. Here the CDR3 DNA reads TGCAGCGGTAAGGGGGCTAGCACAGATACGCAGTATTTT. The rearrangement uses TRBV29-1 and TRBJ2-3, with 7 bases that match TRBD1. V was clipped by 7 bases and J by 0 bases; unmatched bases: 4. CDR1 and CDR2 from the germline V gene are SQVTM and ANQGSEA. The CDR3 runs to 13 residues.

The chain employs TRBV28 and TRBJ2-7; no clear D. This CDR3 spans 12 amino acids. CDR1 and CDR2 (germline): MDHEN, SYDVKM. Trimming stripped 4 bases from V and 9 bases from J, with 13 bases between. The CDR3 DNA is TGTGCCAGCAGTTCGAAGCTTCACAGGCAGTACTTC. Its protein product is CASSSKLHRQYF.

For the CDR3, the DNA is TGCGCCAGCAGCCCTCAGGTTACCACAGATACGCAGTATTTT. It translates to CASSPQVTTDTQYF. The chain links TRBV5-1 to TRBJ2-3, with D unclear. This CDR3 has 14 amino acids. Trimming shortened V by 4 bases and J by 2 bases, and 11 bases separated the two germline ends. Germline V gene lookup returns CDR1 SGHRS and CDR2 YFSETQ. Drawing the rest from reference TRBV5-1 and TRBJ2-3, the complete variable domain is KAGVTQTPRYLIKTRGQQVTLSCSPISGHRSVSWYQQTPGQGLQFLFEYFSETQRNKGNFPGRFSGRQFSNSRSEMNVSTLELGDSALYLCASSPQVTTDTQYFGPGTRLTVL.